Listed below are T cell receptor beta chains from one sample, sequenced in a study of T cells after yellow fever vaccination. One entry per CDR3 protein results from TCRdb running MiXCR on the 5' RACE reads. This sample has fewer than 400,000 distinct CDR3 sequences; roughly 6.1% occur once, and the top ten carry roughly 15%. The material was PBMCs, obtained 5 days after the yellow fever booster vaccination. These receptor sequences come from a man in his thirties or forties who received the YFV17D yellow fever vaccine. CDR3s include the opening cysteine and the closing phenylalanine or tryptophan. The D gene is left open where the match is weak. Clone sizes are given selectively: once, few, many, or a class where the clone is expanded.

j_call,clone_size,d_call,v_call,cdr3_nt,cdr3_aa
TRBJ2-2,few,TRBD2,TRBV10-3,TGTGCCATCAGTGAATGGCCAGCGGGGTTCACCGGGGAGCTGTTTTTT,CAISEWPAGFTGELFF
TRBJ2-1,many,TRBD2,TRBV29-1,TGCAGCGTTTTGGCGGGAGGCCGCTACAATGAGCAGTTCTTC,CSVLAGGRYNEQFF
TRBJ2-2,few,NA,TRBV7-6,TGTGCCAGCAGCCCCCCTCGGACCGGGGAGCTGTTTTTT,CASSPPRTGELFF
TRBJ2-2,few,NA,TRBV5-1,TGCGCCAGCAGCTTGGCGCCAGGGGCCGGGGAGCTGTTTTTT,CASSLAPGAGELFF
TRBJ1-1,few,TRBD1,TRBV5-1,TGCGCCAGCAGCCTCGGACAGGGGGACATGAACACTGAAGCTTTCTTT,CASSLGQGDMNTEAFF
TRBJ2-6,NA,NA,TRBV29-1,TGCAGCACCGCCTCAGGGAGCTCTGGGGCCAACGTCCTGACTTTC,CSTASGSSGANVLTF
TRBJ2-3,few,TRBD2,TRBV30,TGTGCCTGGAGTGTACTAGCGGGAAGTGGTACGCAGTATTTT,CAWSVLAGSGTQYF
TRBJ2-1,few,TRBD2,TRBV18,TGTGCCAGCTCACCAAGTCTAGCGGATTACAATGAGCAGTTCTTC,CASSPSLADYNEQFF
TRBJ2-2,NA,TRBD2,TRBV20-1,TGCAGTGCCCTTACCCTCTCGTCCGCGGGAGGGGGGCTAGCCGACACCGGGGAGCTGTTTTTT,CSALTLSSAGGGLADTGELFF
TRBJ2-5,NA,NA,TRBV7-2,TGTGCCAGCAGCTTATCAAGCCCAGAGACCCAGTACTTC,CASSLSSPETQYF
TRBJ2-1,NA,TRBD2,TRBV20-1,TGCAGTGCTAGCAGCGGGAGAGGTGCCAATGAGCAGTTCTTC,CSASSGRGANEQFF
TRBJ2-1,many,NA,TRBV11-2,TGTGCCAGCAGTAGGGGGCTCGGGAGTCAAGTCAATGAGCAGTTCTTC,CASSRGLGSQVNEQFF
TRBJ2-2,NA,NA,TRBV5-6,TGTGCCAGCAGCTGGCAGGCGAGACAGGGAGGAACCGGGGAGCTGTTTTTT,CASSWQARQGGTGELFF
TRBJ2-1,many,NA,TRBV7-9,TGTGCCAGCAGCTGGTCGGGCCCACGGGCGGGTGAGCAGTTCTTC,CASSWSGPRAGEQFF
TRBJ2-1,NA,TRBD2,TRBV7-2,TGTGCCAGCAGCTTCCGCCCTAGCGGGAGTCTCTACAATGAGCAGTTCTTC,CASSFRPSGSLYNEQFF
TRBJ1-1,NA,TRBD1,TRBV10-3,TGTGCCATCAGTGAGGGCAGGGGGACTGAAGCTTTCTTT,CAISEGRGTEAFF
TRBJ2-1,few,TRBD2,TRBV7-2,TGTGCCAGCAGACCCGGGACTAGCGGACCTACCTACAATGAGCAGTTCTTC,CASRPGTSGPTYNEQFF
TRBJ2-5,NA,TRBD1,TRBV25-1,TGTGCCAGCAGTCCTCGGACAGGGAGGAGGGAGACCCAGTACTTC,CASSPRTGRRETQYF
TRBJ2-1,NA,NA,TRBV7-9,TGTGCCAGCAGCCCCGGGCCGGGACCCCAGTTCTTC,CASSPGPGPQFF
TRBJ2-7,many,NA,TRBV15,TGTGCCACCAGCAGAGGTGGTATCTCCTACGAGCAGTACTTC,CATSRGGISYEQYF
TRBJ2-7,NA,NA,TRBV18,TGTGCCAGCTCACCAGACCAGAGCTCCTACGAGCAGTACTTC,CASSPDQSSYEQYF
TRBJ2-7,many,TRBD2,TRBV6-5,TGTGCCAGCAGTTACTGGGGACTAGCGGGAGAAGGGTACGAGCAGTACTTC,CASSYWGLAGEGYEQYF
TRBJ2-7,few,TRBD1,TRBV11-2,TGTGCCAGCAGCTCTATGACAGGGGGCTACGAGCAGTACTTC,CASSSMTGGYEQYF
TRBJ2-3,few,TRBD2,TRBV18,TGTGCCAGCTCACCATCGGCTAGCGGGCCGAGCACAGATACGCAGTATTTT,CASSPSASGPSTDTQYF
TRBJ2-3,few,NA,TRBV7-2,TGTGCCAGCAGCTTACCCGGGGCAGATACGCAGTATTTT,CASSLPGADTQYF
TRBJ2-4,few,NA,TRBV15,TGTGCCACCAGCACAATCTTGGCCCGGGGCGGCGCGGACCTGAGAAACATTCAGTACTTC,CATSTILARGGADLRNIQYF
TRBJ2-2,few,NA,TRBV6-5,TGTGCCAGCAGTTACTCACGCCGTGGCGGGGAGCTGTTTTTT,CASSYSRRGGELFF
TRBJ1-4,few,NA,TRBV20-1,TGCAGTGCTCCGGGCCGAGATCAGGAAAAACTGTTTTTT,CSAPGRDQEKLFF
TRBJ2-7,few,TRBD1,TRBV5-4,TGTGCCAAACAGGGGGTGTACGAGCAGTACTTC,CAKQGVYEQYF
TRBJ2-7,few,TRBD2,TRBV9,TGTGCCAGCAGCCCGGGACTAGCGAACTCCTACGAGCAGTACTTC,CASSPGLANSYEQYF
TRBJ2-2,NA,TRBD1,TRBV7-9,TGTGCCAGCAGCCTGACAGGGGGCGTCACCGGGAAGCTGTTTTTT,CASSLTGGVTGKLFF
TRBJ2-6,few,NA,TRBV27,TGTGCCAGCAGTTTGGGTCTCAGGGGCCCCCCCTCTGGGGCCAACGTCCTGACTTTC,CASSLGLRGPPSGANVLTF
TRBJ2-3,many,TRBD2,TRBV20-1,TGCAGTGCTAGGGGGACTAGCGGACACACAGATACGCAGTATTTT,CSARGTSGHTDTQYF
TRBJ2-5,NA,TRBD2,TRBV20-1,TGCAGTGCTAGGGGACTAGCCACCTCCCAGTACTTC,CSARGLATSQYF
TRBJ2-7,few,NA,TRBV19,TGTGCCAGCTCCCCCCGCCGGGGATACGAGCAGTACTTC,CASSPRRGYEQYF
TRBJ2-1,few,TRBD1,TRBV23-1,TGCGCCGGCTCCCCCGAGACAGGGAGTATTGATGAGCAGTTCTTC,CAGSPETGSIDEQFF
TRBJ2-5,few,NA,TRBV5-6,TGTGCCAGCAGCTTGTTCAGGACAGACCATACAAAAGAGACCCAGTACTTC,CASSLFRTDHTKETQYF
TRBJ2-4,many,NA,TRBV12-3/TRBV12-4,TGTGCCAGCAGCCCCGCTTTGCCGAAGGTGAACATTCAGTACTTC,CASSPALPKVNIQYF
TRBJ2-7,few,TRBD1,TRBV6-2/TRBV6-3,TGTGCCAGCAGCTTAATACAGGGGGAGCAGTACTTC,CASSLIQGEQYF
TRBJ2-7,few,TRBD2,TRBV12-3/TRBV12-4,TGTGCCAGCAGTCGCTACCGGCTAGCGGGAGAACTTTACGAGCAGTACTTC,CASSRYRLAGELYEQYF
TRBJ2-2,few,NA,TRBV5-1,TGCGCCAGCAGCTTGGGGCAGCCGGGAGCCGGGGAGCTGTTTTTT,CASSLGQPGAGELFF
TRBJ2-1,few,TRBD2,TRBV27,TGTGCCAGCAGTTTCGGACTAGCGGGCCCCAGCTCCTACAATGAGCAGTTCTTC,CASSFGLAGPSSYNEQFF
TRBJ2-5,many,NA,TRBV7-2,TGTGCCAGCAGCTTAGATCTGGGGAGGACCCAGTACTTC,CASSLDLGRTQYF
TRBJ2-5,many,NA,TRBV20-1,TGCAGTGCTAGAGATACAGCACAAGAGACCCAGTACTTC,CSARDTAQETQYF
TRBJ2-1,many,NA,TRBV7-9,TGTGCCAGCCATCAGTCCTCCACTAACAATGAGCAGTTCTTC,CASHQSSTNNEQFF
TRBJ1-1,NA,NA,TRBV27,TGTGCCAGCATGAGAAGAGCGAACACTGAAGCTTTCTTT,CASMRRANTEAFF
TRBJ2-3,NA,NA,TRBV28,TGTGCCAGCAGTTCCCCCCCGAGTAGCACAGATACGCAGTATTTT,CASSSPPSSTDTQYF
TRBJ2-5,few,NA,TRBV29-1,TGCAGCGTTGAAGAGGGCGGCGGTCGAGAGACCCAGTACTTC,CSVEEGGGRETQYF
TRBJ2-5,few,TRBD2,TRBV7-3,TGTGCCAGCAGCGAGGGGCTAGCGGGACAAGAGACCCAGTACTTC,CASSEGLAGQETQYF
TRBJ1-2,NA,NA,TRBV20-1,TGCAGTGCTAGGATACGGGACCTCCAATCCCCCTATGGCTACACCTTC,CSARIRDLQSPYGYTF
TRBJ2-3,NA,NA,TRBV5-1,TGCGCCAGCAGCTACCGGGACGGATTGTTAGATACGCAGTATTTT,CASSYRDGLLDTQYF
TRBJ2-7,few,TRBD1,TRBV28,TGTGCCAGCAGCCAGCGACAGGGGGACCCCCTCGAGCAGTACTTC,CASSQRQGDPLEQYF